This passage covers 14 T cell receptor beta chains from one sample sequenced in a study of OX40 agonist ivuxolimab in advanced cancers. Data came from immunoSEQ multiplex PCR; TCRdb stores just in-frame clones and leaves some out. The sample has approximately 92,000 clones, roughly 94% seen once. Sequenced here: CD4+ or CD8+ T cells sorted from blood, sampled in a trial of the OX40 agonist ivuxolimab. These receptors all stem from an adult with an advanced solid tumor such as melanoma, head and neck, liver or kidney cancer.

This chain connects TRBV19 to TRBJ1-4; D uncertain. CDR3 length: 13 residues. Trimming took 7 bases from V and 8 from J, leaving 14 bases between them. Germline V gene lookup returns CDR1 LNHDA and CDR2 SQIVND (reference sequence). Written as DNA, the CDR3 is TGTGCCAGTACCTCCCCGGACCCGGAAAAACTGTTTTTT. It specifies CASTSPDPEKLFF.

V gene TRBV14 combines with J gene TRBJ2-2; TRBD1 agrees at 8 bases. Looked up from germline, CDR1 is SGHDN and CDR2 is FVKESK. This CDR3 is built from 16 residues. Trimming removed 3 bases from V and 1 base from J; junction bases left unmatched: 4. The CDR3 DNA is TGTGCCAGCAGCCACCCGACAGGGGTGAACACCGGGGAGCTGTTTTTT. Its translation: CASSHPTGVNTGELFF.

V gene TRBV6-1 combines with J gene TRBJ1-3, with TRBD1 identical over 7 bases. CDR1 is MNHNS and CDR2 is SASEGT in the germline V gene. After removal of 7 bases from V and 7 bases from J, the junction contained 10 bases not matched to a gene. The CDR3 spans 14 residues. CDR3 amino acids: CASTMNPRGNTIYF. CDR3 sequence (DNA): TGTGCCAGCACCATGAACCCCAGGGGGAACACCATATATTTT.

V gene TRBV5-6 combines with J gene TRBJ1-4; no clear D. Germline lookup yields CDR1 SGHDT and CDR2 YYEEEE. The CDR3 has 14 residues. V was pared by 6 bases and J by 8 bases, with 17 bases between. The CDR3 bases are TGTGCCAGCACCTCCCGGTCTTATGGGGAAAAACTGTTTTTT. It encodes CASTSRSYGEKLFF.

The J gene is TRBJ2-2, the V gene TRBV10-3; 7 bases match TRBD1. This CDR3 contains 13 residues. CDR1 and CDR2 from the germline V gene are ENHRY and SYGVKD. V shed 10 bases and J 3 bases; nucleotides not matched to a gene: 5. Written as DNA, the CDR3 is TGTGCCACCCGGGACAGTTACACCGGGGAGCTGTTTTTT. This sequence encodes CATRDSYTGELFF.

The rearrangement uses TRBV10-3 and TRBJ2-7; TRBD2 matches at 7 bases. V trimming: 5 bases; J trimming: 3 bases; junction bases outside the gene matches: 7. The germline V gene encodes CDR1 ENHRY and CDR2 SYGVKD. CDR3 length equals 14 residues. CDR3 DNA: TGTGCCATCAGTACTAGCGCCAGCGACTACGAGCAGTACTTC. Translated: CAISTSASDYEQYF.

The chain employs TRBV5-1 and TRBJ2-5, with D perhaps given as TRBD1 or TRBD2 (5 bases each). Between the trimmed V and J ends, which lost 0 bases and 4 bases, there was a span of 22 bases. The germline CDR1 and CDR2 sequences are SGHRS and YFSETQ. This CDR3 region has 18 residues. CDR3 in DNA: TGCGCCAGCAGCTTGGACTTGAGGGGACCCAGGGTTGGAGAGACCCAGTACTTC. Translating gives CASSLDLRGPRVGETQYF.

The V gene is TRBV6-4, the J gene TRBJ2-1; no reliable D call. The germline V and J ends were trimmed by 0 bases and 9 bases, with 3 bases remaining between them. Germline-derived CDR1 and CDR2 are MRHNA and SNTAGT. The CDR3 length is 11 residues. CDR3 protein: CASSDSPEQFF. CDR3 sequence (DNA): TGTGCCAGCAGTGACTCCCCTGAGCAGTTCTTC.

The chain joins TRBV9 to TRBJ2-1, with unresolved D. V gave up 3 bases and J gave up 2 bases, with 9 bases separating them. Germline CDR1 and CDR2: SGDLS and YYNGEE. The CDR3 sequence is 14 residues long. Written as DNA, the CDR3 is TGTGCCAGCAGCGCCGCCGGTCCCTACAATGAGCAGTTCTTC. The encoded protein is CASSAAGPYNEQFF. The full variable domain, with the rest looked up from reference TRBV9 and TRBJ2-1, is DSGVTQTPKHLITATGQRVTLRCSPRSGDLSVYWYQQSLDQGLQFLIQYYNGEERAKGNILERFSAQQFPDLHSELNLSSLELGDSALYFCASSAAGPYNEQFFGPGTRLTVL.

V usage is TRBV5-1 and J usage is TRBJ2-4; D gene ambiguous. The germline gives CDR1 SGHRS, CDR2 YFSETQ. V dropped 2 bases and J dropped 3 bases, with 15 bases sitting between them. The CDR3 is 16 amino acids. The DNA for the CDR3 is TGCGCCAGCAGCTTAGGGCAGACGTCTAGCAAAAACATTCAGTACTTC. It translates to CASSLGQTSSKNIQYF.

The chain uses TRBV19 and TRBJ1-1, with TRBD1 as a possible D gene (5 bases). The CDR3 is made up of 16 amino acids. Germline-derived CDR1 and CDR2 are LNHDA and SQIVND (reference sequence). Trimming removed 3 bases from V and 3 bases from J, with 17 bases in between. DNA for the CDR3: TGTGCCAGTAGTATCCTTTACACCGGGGGGTACACTGAAGCTTTCTTT. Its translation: CASSILYTGGYTEAFF. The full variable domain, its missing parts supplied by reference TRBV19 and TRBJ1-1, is DGGITQSPKYLFRKEGQNVTLSCEQNLNHDAMYWYRQDPGQGLRLIYYSQIVNDFQKGDIAEGYSVSREKKESFPLTVTSAQKNPTAFYLCASSILYTGGYTEAFFGQGTRLTVV.

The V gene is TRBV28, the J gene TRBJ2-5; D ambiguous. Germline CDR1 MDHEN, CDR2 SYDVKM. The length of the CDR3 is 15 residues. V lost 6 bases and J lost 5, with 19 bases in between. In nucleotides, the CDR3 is TGTGCCAGCAGCGCAACGCGCACAGACGGGGAGACCCAGTACTTC. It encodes CASSATRTDGETQYF.

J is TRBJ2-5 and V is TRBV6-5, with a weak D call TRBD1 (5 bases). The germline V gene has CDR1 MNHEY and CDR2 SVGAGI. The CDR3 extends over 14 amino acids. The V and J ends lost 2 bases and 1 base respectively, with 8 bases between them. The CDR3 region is CASSYGASQETQYF. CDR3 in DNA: TGTGCCAGCAGTTACGGGGCATCCCAAGAGACCCAGTACTTC.

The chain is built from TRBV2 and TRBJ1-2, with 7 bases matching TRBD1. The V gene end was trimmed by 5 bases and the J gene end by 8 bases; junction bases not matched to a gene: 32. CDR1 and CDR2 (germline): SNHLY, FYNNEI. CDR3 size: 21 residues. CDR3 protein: CASSPPNLTGQHYAIRGGYTF. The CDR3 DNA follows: TGTGCCAGCAGTCCCCCGAATTTGACAGGGCAACATTATGCAATCCGGGGAGGCTACACCTTC.